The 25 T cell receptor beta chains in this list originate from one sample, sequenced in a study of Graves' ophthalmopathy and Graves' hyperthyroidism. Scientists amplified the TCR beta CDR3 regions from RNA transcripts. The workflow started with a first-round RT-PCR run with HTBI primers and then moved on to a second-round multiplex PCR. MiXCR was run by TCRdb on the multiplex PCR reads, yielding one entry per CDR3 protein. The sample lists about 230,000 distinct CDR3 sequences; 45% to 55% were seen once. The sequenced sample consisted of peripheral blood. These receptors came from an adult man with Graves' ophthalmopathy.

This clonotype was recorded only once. CDR3: CAWSVPGRIQNTEAFF. As DNA, the CDR3 is TGTGCCTGGAGTGTTCCGGGGAGGATTCAGAACACTGAAGCTTTCTTT. This rearrangement joins TRBV30 to TRBJ1-1; unclear D gene. V dropped 0 bases and J dropped 1 base, with 15 bases sitting between them. The germline V gene encodes CDR1 GTSNPN and CDR2 SVGIG (reference sequence). The CDR3 spans 16 residues. The full variable domain, with the rest looked up from reference TRBV30 and TRBJ1-1, is SQTIHQWPATLVQPVGSPLSLECTVEGTSNPNLYWYRQAAGRGLQLLFYSVGIGQISSEVPQNLSASRPQDRQFILSSKKLLLSDSGFYLCAWSVPGRIQNTEAFFGQGTRLTVV.

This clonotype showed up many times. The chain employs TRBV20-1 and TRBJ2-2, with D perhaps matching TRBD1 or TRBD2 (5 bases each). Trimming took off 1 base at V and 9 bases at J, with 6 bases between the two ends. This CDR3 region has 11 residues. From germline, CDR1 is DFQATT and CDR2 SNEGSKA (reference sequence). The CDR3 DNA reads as TGCAGTGCTAGAGGGGGACGGGAGCTGTTTTTT. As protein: CSARGGRELFF.

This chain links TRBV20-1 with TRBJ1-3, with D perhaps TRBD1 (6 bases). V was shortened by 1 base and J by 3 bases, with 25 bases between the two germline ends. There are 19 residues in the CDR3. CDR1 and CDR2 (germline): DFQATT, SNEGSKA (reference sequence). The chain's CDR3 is CSARAWGQGPFMGGNTIYF. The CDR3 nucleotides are TGCAGTGCTAGAGCTTGGGGTCAGGGGCCCTTTATGGGTGGAAACACCATATATTTT.

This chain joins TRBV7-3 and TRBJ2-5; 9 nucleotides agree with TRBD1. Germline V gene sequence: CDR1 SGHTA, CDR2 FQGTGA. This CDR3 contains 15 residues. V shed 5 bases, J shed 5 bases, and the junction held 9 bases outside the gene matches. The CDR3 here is CASSIGDREGETQYF. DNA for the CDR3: TGTGCCAGCAGCATAGGGGACAGGGAGGGGGAGACCCAGTACTTC.

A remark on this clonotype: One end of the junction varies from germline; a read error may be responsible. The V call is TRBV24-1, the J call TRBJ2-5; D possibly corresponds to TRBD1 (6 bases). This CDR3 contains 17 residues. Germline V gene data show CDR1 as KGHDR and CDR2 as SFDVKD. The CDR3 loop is CATSGRTGSSSTDTQYF. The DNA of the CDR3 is TGTGCCACCAGTGGCCGCACAGGGAGCTCTAGCACAGATACGCAGTATTTC.

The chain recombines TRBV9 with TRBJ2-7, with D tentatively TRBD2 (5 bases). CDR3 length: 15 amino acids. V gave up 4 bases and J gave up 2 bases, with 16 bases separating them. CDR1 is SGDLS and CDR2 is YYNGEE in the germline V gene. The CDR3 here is CASSLPSGSTYEQYF. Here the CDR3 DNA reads TGTGCCAGCAGCCTACCAAGCGGCAGTACCTACGAGCAGTACTTC.

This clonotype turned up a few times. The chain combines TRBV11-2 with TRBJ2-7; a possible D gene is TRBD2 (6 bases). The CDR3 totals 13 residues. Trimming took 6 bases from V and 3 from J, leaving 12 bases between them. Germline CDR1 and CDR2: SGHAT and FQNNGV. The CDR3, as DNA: TGTGCCAGCAGTCTGACTAGAAACTACGAGCAGTACTTC. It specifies CASSLTRNYEQYF.

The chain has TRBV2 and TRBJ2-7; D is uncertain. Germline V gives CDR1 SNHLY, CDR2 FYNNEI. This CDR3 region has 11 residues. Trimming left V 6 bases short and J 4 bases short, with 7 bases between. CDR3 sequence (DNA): TGTGCCAGCAGGGTAAAATACGAGCAGTACTTC. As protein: CASRVKYEQYF.

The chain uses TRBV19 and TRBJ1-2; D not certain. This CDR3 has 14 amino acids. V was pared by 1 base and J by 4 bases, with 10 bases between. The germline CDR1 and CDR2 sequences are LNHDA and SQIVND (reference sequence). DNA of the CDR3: TGTGCCAGTAGTATAGTTGTGGGCAGCTATGGCTACACCTTC. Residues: CASSIVVGSYGYTF. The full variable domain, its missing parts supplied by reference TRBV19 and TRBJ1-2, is DGGITQSPKYLFRKEGQNVTLSCEQNLNHDAMYWYRQDPGQGLRLIYYSQIVNDFQKGDIAEGYSVSREKKESFPLTVTSAQKNPTAFYLCASSIVVGSYGYTFGSGTRLTVV.

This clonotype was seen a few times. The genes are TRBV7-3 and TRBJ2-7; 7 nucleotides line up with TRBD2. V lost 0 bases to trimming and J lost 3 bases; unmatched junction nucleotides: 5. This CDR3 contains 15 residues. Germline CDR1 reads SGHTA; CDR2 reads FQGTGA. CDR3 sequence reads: CASSLTGEGFYEQYF. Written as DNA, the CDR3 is TGTGCCAGCAGCTTAACAGGGGAGGGGTTCTACGAGCAGTACTTC.

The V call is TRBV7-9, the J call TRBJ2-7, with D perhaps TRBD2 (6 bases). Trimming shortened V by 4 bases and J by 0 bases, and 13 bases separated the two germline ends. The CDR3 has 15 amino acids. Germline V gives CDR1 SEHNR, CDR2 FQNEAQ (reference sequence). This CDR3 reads CASSYRDFISYEQYF. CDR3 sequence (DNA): TGTGCCAGCAGCTACCGGGACTTCATCTCCTACGAGCAGTACTTC.

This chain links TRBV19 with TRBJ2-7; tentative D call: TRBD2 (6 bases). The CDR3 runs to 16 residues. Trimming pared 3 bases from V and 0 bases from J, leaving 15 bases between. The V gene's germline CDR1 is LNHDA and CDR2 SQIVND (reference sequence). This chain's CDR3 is CASSMYGGGGSYEQYF. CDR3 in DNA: TGTGCCAGTAGTATGTATGGGGGAGGAGGCTCCTACGAGCAGTACTTC.

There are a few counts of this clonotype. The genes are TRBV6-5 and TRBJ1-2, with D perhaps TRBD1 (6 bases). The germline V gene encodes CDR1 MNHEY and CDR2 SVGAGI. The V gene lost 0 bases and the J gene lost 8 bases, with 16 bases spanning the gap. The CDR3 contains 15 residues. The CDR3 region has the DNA TGTGCCAGCAGTTACTCAGGGGGGACTACTTCGGGCTACACCTTC. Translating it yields CASSYSGGTTSGYTF.

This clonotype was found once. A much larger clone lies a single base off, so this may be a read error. CDR3 region: CVISESVRDTSYEQYF. CDR3 bases: TGTGTCATCAGTGAGTCGGTCCGGGACACTTCCTACGAGCAGTACTTC. V usage is TRBV10-3 and J usage is TRBJ2-7, with a tentative D call TRBD1 (6 bases). This CDR3 is 16 amino acids long. Germline loops: CDR1 ENHRY, CDR2 SYGVKD.

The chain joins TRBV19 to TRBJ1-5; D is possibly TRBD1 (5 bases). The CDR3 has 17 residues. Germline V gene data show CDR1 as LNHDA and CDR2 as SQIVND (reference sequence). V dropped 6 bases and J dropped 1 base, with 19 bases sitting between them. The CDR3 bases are TGTGCCAGTAGACTGACAGAAGGGATTCGCAGCAATCAGCCCCAGCATTTT. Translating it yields CASRLTEGIRSNQPQHF.

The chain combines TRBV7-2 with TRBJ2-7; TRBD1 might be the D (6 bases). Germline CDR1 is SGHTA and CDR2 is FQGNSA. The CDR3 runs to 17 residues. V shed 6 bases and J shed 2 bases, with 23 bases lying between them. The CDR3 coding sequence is TGTGCCAGCAGGACTACCGGGACACCCCTGGGACCCTACGAGCAGTACTTC. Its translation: CASRTTGTPLGPYEQYF.

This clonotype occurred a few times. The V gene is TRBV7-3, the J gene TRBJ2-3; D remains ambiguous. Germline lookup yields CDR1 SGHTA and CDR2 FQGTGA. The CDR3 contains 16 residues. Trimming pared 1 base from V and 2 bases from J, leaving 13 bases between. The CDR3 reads CASSLNRVSYTDTQYF. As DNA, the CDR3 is TGTGCCAGCAGCTTAAATCGCGTGTCCTACACAGATACGCAGTATTTT.

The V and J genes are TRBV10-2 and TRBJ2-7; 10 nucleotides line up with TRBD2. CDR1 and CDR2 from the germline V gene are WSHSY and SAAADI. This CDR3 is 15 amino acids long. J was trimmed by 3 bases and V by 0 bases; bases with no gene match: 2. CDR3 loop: CASSESAGGYYEQYF. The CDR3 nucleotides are TGCGCCAGCAGTGAGTCAGCGGGGGGGTACTACGAGCAGTACTTC.

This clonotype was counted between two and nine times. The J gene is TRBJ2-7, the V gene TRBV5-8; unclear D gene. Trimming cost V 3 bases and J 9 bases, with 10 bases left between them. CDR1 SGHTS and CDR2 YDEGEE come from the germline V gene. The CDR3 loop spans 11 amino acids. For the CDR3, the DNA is TGTGCCAGCAGCTCGTCGATCGTGCAGTACTTC. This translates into CASSSSIVQYF.

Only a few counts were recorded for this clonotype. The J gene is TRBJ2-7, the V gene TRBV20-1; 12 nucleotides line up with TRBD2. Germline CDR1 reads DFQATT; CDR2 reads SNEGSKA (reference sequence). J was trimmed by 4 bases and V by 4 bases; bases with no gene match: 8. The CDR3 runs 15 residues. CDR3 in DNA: TGCAGTGCTACTAAGACTAGCGGGAGACAGTACGAGCAGTACTTC. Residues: CSATKTSGRQYEQYF.

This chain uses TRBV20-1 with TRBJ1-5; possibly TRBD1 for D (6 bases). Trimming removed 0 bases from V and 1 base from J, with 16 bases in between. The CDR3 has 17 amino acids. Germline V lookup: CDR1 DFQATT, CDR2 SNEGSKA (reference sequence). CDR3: CSARDLGGGGSNQPQHF. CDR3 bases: TGCAGTGCTAGAGATTTGGGGGGGGGCGGGAGCAATCAGCCCCAGCATTTT.

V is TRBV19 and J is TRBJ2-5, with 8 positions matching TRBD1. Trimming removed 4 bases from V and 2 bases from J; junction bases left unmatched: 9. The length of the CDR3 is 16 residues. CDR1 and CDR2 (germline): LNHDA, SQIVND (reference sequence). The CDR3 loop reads CASSTGQGAWQETQYF. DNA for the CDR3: TGTGCCAGTAGTACCGGACAGGGTGCTTGGCAAGAGACCCAGTACTTC.

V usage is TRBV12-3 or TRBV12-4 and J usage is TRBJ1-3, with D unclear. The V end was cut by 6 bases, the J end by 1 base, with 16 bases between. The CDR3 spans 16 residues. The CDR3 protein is CASRDLSSGSGNTIYF. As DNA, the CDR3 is TGTGCCAGCAGGGACCTCTCTAGCGGGTCTGGAAACACCATATATTTT.

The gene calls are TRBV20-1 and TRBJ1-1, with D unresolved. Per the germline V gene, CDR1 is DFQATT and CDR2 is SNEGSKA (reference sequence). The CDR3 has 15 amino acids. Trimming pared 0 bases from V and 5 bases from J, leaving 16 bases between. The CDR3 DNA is TGCAGTGCTAGAGAAACGGGAGGCAGACGGACTGAAGCTTTCTTT. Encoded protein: CSARETGGRRTEAFF.

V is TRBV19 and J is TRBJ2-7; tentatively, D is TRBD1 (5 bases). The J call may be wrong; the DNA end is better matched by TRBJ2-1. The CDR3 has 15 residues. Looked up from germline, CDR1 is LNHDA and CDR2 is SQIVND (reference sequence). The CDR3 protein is CASRQGESRMDEQFF. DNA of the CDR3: TGTGCCAGTCGGCAGGGTGAGTCCCGAATGGATGAGCAGTTCTTC.